These T cell receptor beta chains were read from a single sample in a study of blood T cell repertoires in COVID-19. Only in-frame clones appear in the TCRdb table, and some are missing; sequencing was by immunoSEQ multiplex PCR. This table has some 240,000 clones, roughly 83% appearing once. The sequencing sample was made of peripheral blood. These receptors were obtained from a woman older than 75 with acute or convalescent COVID-19. Both conserved end residues are part of each CDR3. D genes are given only for firm matches.

V gene	J gene	D gene	CDR3 protein
TRBV29-1	TRBJ2-3	TRBD2	CSVARGEKVTDTQYF
TRBV30	TRBJ1-5	-	CAWSGGRGQPQHF
TRBV6-5	TRBJ2-2	-	CASSLGARTGELFF
TRBV5-6	TRBJ1-2	-	CASSRDYGYTF
TRBV19	TRBJ1-5	TRBD1	CASSGGQGYGNQPQHF
TRBV24-1	TRBJ2-3	-	CATSDTLGRHRDTQYF
TRBV10-1	TRBJ1-1	-	CASSEGGTEAFF
TRBV19	TRBJ2-5	-	CASSRGRETQYF
TRBV12-3/TRBV12-4	TRBJ2-7	TRBD1	CASRGTGGDEQYF
TRBV15	TRBJ2-1	-	CATSSKRGSYNEQFF
TRBV2	TRBJ1-5	TRBD1	CASRRDRNQPQHF
TRBV5-8	TRBJ1-5	-	CASSLAAGPPNQPQHF
TRBV5-1	TRBJ2-7	-	CASSLLDSSYEQYF
TRBV24-1	TRBJ2-2	-	CATSAPDRNTGELFF
TRBV7-2	TRBJ1-1	-	CASSLYQGEAFF
TRBV18	TRBJ1-5	-	CASSLNSDQPQHF
TRBV10-3	TRBJ1-5	-	CAISEGTFHNQPQHF
TRBV27	TRBJ2-5	TRBD1	CASPPGTGKRETQYF
TRBV3-1/TRBV3-2	TRBJ1-3	-	CASSMTDSGNTIYF
TRBV10-3	TRBJ1-5	-	CAISESKQGGMQPQHF
TRBV4-1	TRBJ2-3	TRBD1	CASSRTGGAAGGPGYTQYF
TRBV27	TRBJ1-1	-	CASRRKGDTEAFF
TRBV5-1	TRBJ1-6	-	CASSLGTGVDNSPLHF
TRBV5-1	TRBJ2-1	-	CASSLYAESSYNEQFF
TRBV5-1	TRBJ2-5	TRBD2	CASSMRTSGGKQETQYF
TRBV15	TRBJ2-7	-	CATSREGARASYEQYF
TRBV24-1	TRBJ2-5	TRBD1	CATSDNGQGWGETQYF
TRBV28	TRBJ2-5	-	CASSFLFNRVQETQYF
TRBV3-1/TRBV3-2	TRBJ2-3	TRBD2	CASSQDQSGGPTDTQYF
TRBV28	TRBJ1-2	TRBD1	CASSRDRVGYGYTF
TRBV27	TRBJ1-2	-	CASSPHTGGGTYGYTF
TRBV14	TRBJ2-3	TRBD2	CASSQDTPPAGGTDTQYF
TRBV30	TRBJ1-4	-	CAWRGRGATNEKLFF
TRBV5-1	TRBJ2-1	-	CASSLNEMSSYNEQFF
TRBV30	TRBJ2-7	-	CAWSHSVNYEQYF
TRBV9	TRBJ2-2	-	CASSPRPTGNTGELFF
TRBV6-1	TRBJ1-5	TRBD1	CASTEAPTGSNQPQHF
TRBV7-9	TRBJ1-1	-	CASSFGEGKAEAFF
TRBV5-6	TRBJ2-5	-	CASSGRDWQETQYF
TRBV10-3	TRBJ2-1	-	CATADTNEQFF
TRBV6-1	TRBJ1-1	TRBD1	CASSALRTGFGTEAFF
TRBV11-2	TRBJ1-1	-	CASTLFDNANTEAFF
TRBV18	TRBJ2-5	-	CASSPGLQETQYF
TRBV3-1/TRBV3-2	TRBJ2-1	-	CASSPHPPVGEQFF
TRBV12-5	TRBJ1-6	-	CASARGNNSPLHF
TRBV4-1	TRBJ2-1	TRBD2	CASSQVLAGGYNEQFF
TRBV10-3	TRBJ2-6	TRBD1	CAISDPPTGTGANVLTF
TRBV2	TRBJ1-5	TRBD1	CASRAPGQGNQPQHF
TRBV7-2	TRBJ1-2	TRBD1	CASSLDWTGRYNYGYTF
TRBV4-1	TRBJ1-2	-	CASSQDHSYGYTF
TRBV3-1/TRBV3-2	TRBJ1-4	-	CASSLRVTNEKLFF
TRBV19	TRBJ1-2	-	CASSIGETNYGYTF
TRBV7-9	TRBJ2-7	TRBD1	CASSIPGTGSNEQYF
TRBV11-2	TRBJ2-1	TRBD2	CATQGGASGAYEQFF